This entry lists 19 T cell receptor beta chains sequenced from one sample in a study of cytomegalovirus exposure and HLA in healthy donors. PCR was performed using 60 Vbeta and 13 Jbeta primers. Here immunoSEQ multiplex PCR was the method, and the copy in TCRdb shows in-frame clones only, minus some. The sample yields approximately 190,000 clones, around four fifths seen once. Specimen: PBMCs. Receptors originate from a woman aged 18-30 years in good health and CMV-seronegative.

The rearrangement uses TRBV19 and TRBJ2-5; TRBD1 matches 7 bases. From germline, CDR1 is LNHDA and CDR2 SQIVND (reference sequence). Unmatched junction bases numbered 11, after V lost 6 bases and J lost 4 bases. The length of the CDR3 is 15 residues. The CDR3 is CASRKQGQVVETQYF. The CDR3 coding sequence is TGTGCCAGTAGAAAACAGGGGCAGGTGGTAGAGACCCAGTACTTC.

The genes are TRBV5-4 and TRBJ2-7; 11 nucleotides match TRBD1. Germline V gene data show CDR1 as SGHNT and CDR2 as YYREEE (reference sequence). V trimming: 5 bases; J trimming: 5 bases; junction bases outside the gene matches: 6. The CDR3 has 14 amino acids. The CDR3 DNA follows: TGTGCCAGCAGAGGACAGGGGGCTTCAGACGAGCAGTACTTC. Amino acid sequence: CASRGQGASDEQYF.

This clone was counted a single time. This rearrangement joins TRBV7-9 to TRBJ1-1; D may be TRBD1 (5 bases). V lost 1 base and J lost 3, with 18 bases in between. CDR1 is SEHNR, CDR2 FQNEAQ, per germline (reference sequence). The CDR3 consists of 17 residues. CDR3 residues: CASSLGTFRARDTEAFF. The CDR3 region has the DNA TGTGCCAGCAGCTTAGGGACATTTAGGGCGAGAGACACTGAAGCTTTCTTT. The full variable domain, in which reference TRBV7-9 and TRBJ1-1 provide the parts outside the CDR3, is DTGVSQNPRHKITKRGQNVTFRCDPISEHNRLYWYRQTLGQGPEFLTYFQNEAQLEKSRLLSDRFSAERPKGSFSTLEIQRTEQGDSAMYLCASSLGTFRARDTEAFFGQGTRLTVV.

This clone showed up just a few times. The chain joins TRBV7-2 to TRBJ1-1, with 9 bases fitting TRBD1. Trimming at V came to 1 base and at J to 5 bases, leaving 5 bases not matched to a gene. The CDR3 runs to 15 residues. Germline assignment: CDR1 SGHTA and CDR2 FQGNSA. The CDR3 nucleotides are TGTGCCAGCAGCTTAGTCGGGACAGGGACGACTGAAGCTTTCTTT. It encodes CASSLVGTGTTEAFF.

V is TRBV27 and J is TRBJ2-7; 8 bases line up with TRBD2. This CDR3 is built from 14 residues. The germline gives CDR1 MNHEY, CDR2 SMNVEV (reference sequence). The trim removed 6 bases at V and 2 bases at J, leaving 6 bases unmatched. Here the CDR3 reads CASSSSGGPYEQYF. The CDR3 region has the DNA TGTGCCAGCAGCTCGAGCGGGGGACCCTACGAGCAGTACTTC.

This chain links TRBV7-3 with TRBJ2-1; the match to TRBD2 covers 8 bases. J gave up 4 bases and V 4 bases, and 6 bases lay outside the gene matches. The V gene's germline CDR1 is SGHTA and CDR2 FQGTGA. The CDR3 is 15 amino acids. The CDR3 coding sequence is TGTGCCAGCAGCTATACTAGCGGAGGTTACAATGAGCAGTTCTTC. Translation gives CASSYTSGGYNEQFF.

The gene calls are TRBV30 and TRBJ2-5; 9 bases match TRBD1. Judging by the DNA end, TRBJ2-7 fits better; the J call may be wrong. The CDR3 has 14 residues. The V gene's germline CDR1 is GTSNPN and CDR2 SVGIG (reference sequence). CDR3 sequence reads: CAWDRGILADEQYF. In nucleotides, the CDR3 is TGTGCCTGGGACAGGGGGATTTTGGCCGACGAGCAGTACTTC.

The J gene is TRBJ1-2, the V gene TRBV28; D call uncertain. The V end was cut by 3 bases, the J end by 4 bases, with 9 bases between. The CDR3 consists of 13 residues. Germline CDR1 MDHEN, CDR2 SYDVKM. CDR3 DNA: TGTGCCAGCAGTTTGGAGGGCGCCTATGGCTACACCTTC. Residues: CASSLEGAYGYTF.

The genes are TRBV7-9 and TRBJ1-2; 7 nucleotides align to TRBD1. The CDR3 consists of 13 residues. Losses at the gene ends were 3 bases for V and 6 bases for J; bases not matched to a gene: 4. Germline CDR1 SEHNR, CDR2 FQNEAQ (reference sequence). The CDR3: CASSLDRLDGYTF. As DNA, the CDR3 is TGTGCCAGCAGCTTGGACAGGCTCGATGGCTACACCTTC.

This clone was seen more than once but under ten times. The V gene is TRBV5-1, the J gene TRBJ2-3; 7 bases map to TRBD1. Germline assignment: CDR1 SGHRS and CDR2 YFSETQ. The length of the CDR3 is 14 residues. With 0 bases clipped from V and 2 bases from J, the junction kept 0 bases outside the gene matches. CDR3 sequence reads: CASSLEGATDTQYF. Written as DNA, the CDR3 is TGCGCCAGCAGCTTGGAGGGGGCCACAGATACGCAGTATTTT.

The chain is built from TRBV7-2 and TRBJ1-1, with D tentatively TRBD1 (5 bases). The germline V and J ends were trimmed by 0 bases and 11 bases, with 16 bases remaining between them. The CDR3 extends over 14 amino acids. Germline-derived CDR1 and CDR2 are SGHTA and FQGNSA. The CDR3 is CASSLAGAGRRAFF. For the CDR3, the DNA is TGTGCCAGCAGCTTAGCAGGGGCCGGACGTCGGGCTTTCTTT.

A few counts support this clone. The chain carries TRBV4-1 and TRBJ1-4; no definite D call. The CDR3 consists of 17 residues. Trimming shortened V by 0 bases and J by 4 bases, and 15 bases separated the two germline ends. The germline CDR1 and CDR2 sequences are MGHRA and YSYEKL. The CDR3 region has the DNA TGCGCCAGCAGCCAAGATTTCCCCACAGCATTTAATGAAAAACTGTTTTTT. Translating gives CASSQDFPTAFNEKLFF.

This clone was seen once. The chain carries TRBV7-8 and TRBJ1-4, with D uncertain. This CDR3 has 17 amino acids. Germline V lookup: CDR1 SGHVS, CDR2 FQNEAQ. V was pared by 2 bases and J by 2 bases, with 15 bases between. The CDR3 reads CASSLRSGALTNEKLFF. CDR3 DNA: TGTGCCAGCAGCTTAAGATCCGGTGCGCTGACTAATGAAAAACTGTTTTTT.

This clone showed up just a few times. V and J are TRBV4-1 and TRBJ2-3, with D possibly TRBD2 on 5 matching bases. Per germline, CDR1 MGHRA and CDR2 YSYEKL. The V end was cut by 3 bases, the J end by 3 bases, with 7 bases between. The CDR3 covers 13 residues. The CDR3: CASSHDYTDTQYF. The DNA of the CDR3 is TGCGCCAGCAGCCACGACTATACAGATACGCAGTATTTT.

The CDR3 spells CASSPSDRAHEQYF. For the CDR3, the DNA is TGTGCCAGCAGTCCGTCGGACAGGGCTCATGAGCAGTACTTC. This chain joins TRBV27 and TRBJ2-7; 8 bases map to TRBD1. The CDR3 loop spans 14 amino acids. Germline CDR1 is MNHEY and CDR2 is SMNVEV (reference sequence). The junction had 10 bases not matched to a gene; V was cut back by 5 bases and J by 7 bases.

The chain joins TRBV7-3 to TRBJ2-7; 9 bases match TRBD1. V lost 5 bases, J lost 5 bases, and 7 bases stayed unmatched. Germline V gene sequence: CDR1 SGHTA, CDR2 FQGTGA. CDR3 length: 14 amino acids. This CDR3 reads CASSPWDREDEQYF. The CDR3 region has the DNA TGTGCCAGCAGCCCCTGGGACAGGGAAGACGAGCAGTACTTC.

V usage is TRBV27 and J usage is TRBJ2-7; tentative D call: TRBD1 (6 bases). The germline V and J ends were trimmed by 7 bases and 0 bases, with 16 bases remaining between them. Per germline, CDR1 MNHEY and CDR2 SMNVEV (reference sequence). The CDR3 runs 15 residues. CDR3: CASTKGDPSSYEQYF. The CDR3 DNA reads TGTGCCAGCACCAAGGGGGACCCCAGCTCCTACGAGCAGTACTTC.

This chain uses TRBV10-3 with TRBJ2-5; 12 positions match TRBD1. Trimming removed 4 bases from V and 3 bases from J; junction bases left unmatched: 3. Germline CDR1 reads ENHRY; CDR2 reads SYGVKD. There are 15 residues in the CDR3. Here the CDR3 reads CAISGGQGAEETQYF. CDR3 DNA sequence: TGTGCCATCAGTGGGGGACAGGGGGCGGAAGAGACCCAGTACTTC.

The rearrangement links TRBV2 to TRBJ2-5; tentative D call: TRBD2 (6 bases). V was pared by 4 bases and J by 2 bases, with 14 bases between. The CDR3 is 15 residues long. CDR1 is SNHLY and CDR2 is FYNNEI in the germline V gene. The CDR3 DNA follows: TGTGCCAGCAGTGTGAACGGGGGACGGCAAGAGACCCAGTACTTC. This sequence encodes CASSVNGGRQETQYF.